This T cell receptor (beta chain) is from a study of shared clonotypes between healthy human individuals. The ends were cut back, 2 bases at V and 5 bases at J, with 13 bases in the middle. Germline V gene lookup returns CDR1 SGHVS and CDR2 FNYEAQ. The CDR3 loop spans 14 amino acids. Notes on the study in general: Sampling involved blood alone; tissue repertoires likely differ. Approximately 5.3% was the fraction of naive CD4 clonotypes found shared across a few donors.

As regards this clone: Its specificity is not known.

Clones were read by immunoSEQ multiplex PCR, and TCRdb kept only the in-frame ones, dropping some. The sample lists 1.5 million to 2.5 million clones, approximately 94% occurring once. Naive CD8 isolation took CD45RO-negative cells positively selected for CCR7 and excluded terminally differentiated effector memory CD45RA+ cells. Every contributor of samples was a Caucasian grown-up residing in Nashville, Tennessee. The V call is TRBV7-6, the J call TRBJ2-7; possibly TRBD2 for D (6 bases). This clonotype was sampled from a man aged 18-30 years in good health. Sequences were obtained from naive CD8+ T cells sorted from blood. The DNA for the CDR3 is TGTGCCAGCAGCTTATACGGGGGTAGTGACGAGCAGTACTTC. Its translation: CASSLYGGSDEQYF. The full variable domain, rest sourced from reference TRBV7-6 and TRBJ2-7, is GAGVSQSPRYKVTKRGQDVALRCDPISGHVSLYWYRQALGQGPEFLTYFNYEAQQDKSGLPNDRFSAERPEGSISTLTIQRTEQRDSAMYRCASSLYGGSDEQYFGPGTRLTVT.